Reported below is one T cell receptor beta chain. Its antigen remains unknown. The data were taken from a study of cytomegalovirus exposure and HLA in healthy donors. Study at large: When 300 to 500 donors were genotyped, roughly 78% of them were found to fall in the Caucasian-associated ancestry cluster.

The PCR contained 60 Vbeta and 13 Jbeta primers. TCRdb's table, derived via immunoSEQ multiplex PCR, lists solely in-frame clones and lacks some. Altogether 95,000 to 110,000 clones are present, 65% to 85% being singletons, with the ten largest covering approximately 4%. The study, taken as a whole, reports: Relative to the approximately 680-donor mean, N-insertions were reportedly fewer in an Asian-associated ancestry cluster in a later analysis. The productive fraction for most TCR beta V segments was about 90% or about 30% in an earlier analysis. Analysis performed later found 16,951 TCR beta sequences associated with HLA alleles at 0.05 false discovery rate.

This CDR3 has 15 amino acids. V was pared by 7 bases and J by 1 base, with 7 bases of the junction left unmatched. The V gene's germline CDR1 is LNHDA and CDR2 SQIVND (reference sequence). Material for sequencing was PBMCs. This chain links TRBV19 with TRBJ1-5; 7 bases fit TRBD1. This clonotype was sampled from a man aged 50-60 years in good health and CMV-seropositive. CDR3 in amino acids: CASTGTAPSNQPQHF. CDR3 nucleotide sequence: TGTGCCAGTACCGGGACAGCCCCAAGCAATCAGCCCCAGCATTTT.